Below are 17 T cell receptor beta chains sequenced from a single sample in a study of T-cell memory formation after mild COVID-19 (dated by TCRdb to the early 2020s). Libraries were prepared through 5' RACE. Sequenced on an Illumina NovaSeq 6000. TCRdb handled the public reads itself, with Q25 trimming in fastp and clone calling in MiXCR, and kept productive beta chains. Every CDR3 protein is listed once, alongside the most common genes and DNA of its rows. The sample data list 350,000 to 450,000 distinct CDR3 sequences, and 20% of these were observed just once. The ten largest make up around 8% of the sample. Sequenced material: PBMCs or a T cell subset sorted from them (not recorded which). All receptors derive from an adult woman who had mild COVID-19 (a few samples of this study predate the infection). The sample titles of this study are shuffled in the database, so cell type and time point are left out; the donor was told from shared clones.

This rearrangement joins TRBV12-3 or TRBV12-4 to TRBJ1-1, with D tentatively TRBD1 (5 bases). The V end lost 6 bases, the J end lost 0 bases, and 14 bases lay between the germline ends. CDR3 size: 15 residues. The CDR3 region has the DNA TGTGCCAGCAGCTGGGACGGGTTCATGAACACTGAAGCTTTCTTT. It encodes CASSWDGFMNTEAFF.

The sample holds a few counts of this clonotype. V and J are TRBV4-1 and TRBJ2-1; perhaps TRBD2 as D (6 bases). Germline values: CDR1 MGHRA, CDR2 YSYEKL. The CDR3 runs 13 residues. Trimming took off 4 bases at V and 10 bases at J, with 14 bases between the two ends. CDR3 region: CASSRAGGKEQFF. The CDR3 DNA is TGCGCCAGCAGCCGCGCCGGGGGTAAGGAGCAGTTCTTC.

The table lists this clonotype with a few counts. This chain links TRBV2 with TRBJ2-1; D is unclear. This CDR3 has 16 residues. Germline V gives CDR1 SNHLY, CDR2 FYNNEI. V was shortened by 2 bases and J by 7 bases, with 18 bases between the two germline ends. CDR3 nucleotide sequence: TGTGCCAGCAGTGAAAACTTCCCAGGAGCGTTGAATGAGCAGTTCTTC. As protein: CASSENFPGALNEQFF.

In its sample, this clonotype was seen many times. V is TRBV7-8 and J is TRBJ1-3; 10 bases line up with TRBD1. Germline-derived CDR1 and CDR2 are SGHVS and FQNEAQ. With 1 base clipped from V and 16 bases from J, the junction kept 4 bases outside the gene matches. CDR3 length: 12 residues. The CDR3 here is CASSLGDRGLYF. The CDR3 DNA is TGTGCCAGCAGCTTAGGGGACAGGGGACTGTATTTT.

This clonotype was seen at least ten times. The chain recombines TRBV3-1 with TRBJ2-2; TRBD2 matches at 9 bases. Trimming cost V 4 bases and J 5 bases; bases outside gene matches: 5. The germline CDR1 and CDR2 sequences are LGHDT and YNNKEL (reference sequence). The CDR3 has 15 amino acids. This chain's CDR3 is CASSRGGARTGELFF. DNA for the CDR3: TGTGCCAGCAGCCGCGGGGGGGCTCGAACCGGGGAGCTGTTTTTT.

J is TRBJ2-3 and V is TRBV7-9; TRBD1 aligns across 9 bases. The CDR3 is made up of 16 amino acids. Germline-derived CDR1 and CDR2 are SEHNR and FQNEAQ (reference sequence). J lost 1 base, V lost 1 base, and 3 bases had no gene match. The CDR3 nucleotides read TGTGCCAGCAGCTTAGTTCGGGACAGGGGCACAGATACGCAGTATTTT. Residues: CASSLVRDRGTDTQYF.

V usage is TRBV20-1 and J usage is TRBJ1-5; D may be TRBD1 (6 bases). Per germline, CDR1 DFQATT and CDR2 SNEGSKA (reference sequence). The CDR3 length is 15 residues. Trimming stripped 0 bases from V and 3 bases from J, with 12 bases between. CDR3 DNA: TGCAGTGCTAGAGATAAGTGGGACAACAATCAGCCCCAGCATTTT. This gives the protein CSARDKWDNNQPQHF.

There are a few counts of this clonotype. The rearrangement joins TRBV24-1 to TRBJ2-3; 10 positions agree with TRBD2. Germline V gene lookup returns CDR1 KGHDR and CDR2 SFDVKD. The CDR3 runs to 17 residues. Trimming cost V 4 bases and J 6 bases; bases outside gene matches: 12. CDR3 DNA sequence: TGTGCCACCAGTGAAAGAGGACTAGCGGACCAGCGGGATACGCAGTATTTT. Residues: CATSERGLADQRDTQYF.

The sample holds a few counts of this clonotype. The V call is TRBV12-3 or TRBV12-4, the J call TRBJ2-3, with 8 bases that match TRBD2. The CDR3 is made up of 15 amino acids. V was clipped by 8 bases and J by 4 bases; unmatched bases: 11. The CDR3 sequence: CASSPGGGRADTQYF. The CDR3 DNA reads as TGTGCCAGCTCCCCCGGGGGGGGCAGGGCAGATACGCAGTATTTT.

This clonotype was counted between two and nine times. This chain joins TRBV12-3 or TRBV12-4 and TRBJ1-1; no clear D. Trimming pared 3 bases from V and 0 bases from J, leaving 11 bases between. The CDR3 has 15 amino acids. CDR3 coding DNA: TGTGCCAGCAGTTTTGTTGCCAGCTTGAACACTGAAGCTTTCTTT. It yields the protein CASSFVASLNTEAFF.

This rearrangement joins TRBV12-3 or TRBV12-4 to TRBJ1-5; D is uncertain. V dropped 6 bases and J dropped 2 bases, with 8 bases sitting between them. The CDR3 spans 13 residues. CDR3 region: CASRYTGNQPQHF. The CDR3 DNA reads as TGTGCCAGCAGGTACACCGGCAATCAGCCCCAGCATTTT.

This clonotype has only a few counts. The gene calls are TRBV4-1 and TRBJ1-3, with TRBD1 matching over 8 bases. V lost 1 base, J lost 0 bases, and 14 bases stayed unmatched. Germline loops: CDR1 MGHRA, CDR2 YSYEKL. The CDR3 contains 20 residues. The CDR3 here is CASSQGSKGTGLYSGNTIYF. Written as DNA, the CDR3 is TGCGCCAGCAGCCAAGGATCCAAGGGGACAGGTCTTTACTCTGGAAACACCATATATTTT.

This clonotype turned up a few times. The rearrangement joins TRBV12-3 or TRBV12-4 to TRBJ1-1; 7 bases line up with TRBD1. The CDR3 runs to 14 residues. V was pared by 1 base and J by 7 bases, with 6 bases of the junction left unmatched. The CDR3 region is CASSLVGGGYEAFF. CDR3 in DNA: TGTGCCAGCAGTTTAGTAGGGGGCGGGTATGAAGCTTTCTTT.

The J gene is TRBJ2-3, the V gene TRBV7-9; D is ambiguous. Germline V CDR1 and CDR2: SEHNR, FQNEAQ (reference sequence). Trimming took 5 bases from V and 5 from J, leaving 11 bases between them. The CDR3 runs 13 residues. The CDR3 region has the DNA TGTGCCAGCAGCCACTTGCTCCAAGATACGCAGTATTTT. Translation: CASSHLLQDTQYF.

The chain uses TRBV5-1 and TRBJ1-1; 9 bases align to TRBD1. There are 12 residues in the CDR3. Germline V gene lookup returns CDR1 SGHRS and CDR2 YFSETQ. Germline trimming cut 4 bases from V and 8 bases from J; bases unmatched to any gene: 3. The CDR3 region has the DNA TGCGCCAGCAGCACGGGACAGGGAGAAGCTTTCTTT. Its translation is CASSTGQGEAFF. The full variable domain, with the rest looked up from reference TRBV5-1 and TRBJ1-1, is KAGVTQTPRYLIKTRGQQVTLSCSPISGHRSVSWYQQTPGQGLQFLFEYFSETQRNKGNFPGRFSGRQFSNSRSEMNVSTLELGDSALYLCASSTGQGEAFFGQGTRLTVV.

The V call is TRBV7-2, the J call TRBJ2-4; D gene ambiguous. Germline V gene sequence: CDR1 SGHTA, CDR2 FQGNSA. V was cut by 4 bases and J by 0 bases, with 16 bases left in between. This CDR3 spans 17 amino acids. The DNA for the CDR3 is TGTGCCAGCAGCTCCCCTCCCACAGAACTAGCCAAAAACATTCAGTACTTC. Amino acid sequence: CASSSPPTELAKNIQYF.

The rearrangement joins TRBV9 to TRBJ1-1; no clear D gene. Germline CDR1 SGDLS, CDR2 YYNGEE. V was shortened by 1 base and J by 3 bases, with 13 bases between the two germline ends. The CDR3 consists of 15 residues. The CDR3 here is CASSVRSGSHTEAFF. The CDR3 nucleotides are TGTGCCAGCAGCGTAAGGTCAGGTTCTCACACTGAAGCTTTCTTT.